The present TCR beta chain was sequenced within a study of T-cell reconstitution after alpha-beta-depleted transplantation in children. The V end lost 2 bases, the J end lost 10 bases, and 19 bases lay between the germline ends. CDR3 size: 16 residues. Germline V gene sequence: CDR1 SGHRS, CDR2 YFSETQ. General study results and limits: By about two months after transplant, alpha-beta T cells reportedly arose from several hundred graft clones that had expanded. Surviving recipient cells, namely T cells and thymic progenitors, were the source of high day-60 TCRbeta diversity in some patients. T-cell numbers and diversity one year post-transplant derived largely from freshly generated T cells.

The TCRbeta library was prepared with unique molecular identifiers. TCRdb independently ran MiXCR on the PCR reads; one entry per CDR3 protein. The profile covers 250,000 to 400,000 distinct CDR3 sequences, with more than 20% appearing a single time and 9.5% to 12% taken by the ten largest. Remarks on this clonotype: Its matching antigen is unknown.

The receptor was derived from a male patient between 10 and 17 years old who had a stem cell transplant for acute lymphoblastic leukemia, so the T cells may come from the graft donor. Here the sequenced sample was PBMCs, mostly from graft donor cells, taken 180 days after TCRalphabeta/CD19-depleted stem cell transplant. This chain links TRBV5-1 with TRBJ1-6, with D possibly being TRBD1 (6 bases). Here the CDR3 DNA reads TGCGCCAGCAGCTTCGGGGCAGGGGAATGGGGATCACCCCTCCACTTT. Translated: CASSFGAGEWGSPLHF.